This T cell receptor beta chain stems from a study of molecular identifiers for immune sequencing clone quantification. Findings of the study overall: Clones that had above 20 RNA copies took up over 99% of effector molecules but under 1% in naive cells.

Naive CD8 libraries came from approximately 20,000 to 980,000 sorted cells with 10%, 30% or 50% RNA. As CD8+CD4-CCR7+CD45RA+ cells, naive CD8 T cells were sorted. The CDR3 has 13 residues. The germline CDR1 and CDR2 sequences are SGHRS and YFSETQ. TCRdb re-called the PCR reads through MiXCR, storing one row per CDR3 protein. The data show 60,000 to 70,000 distinct CDR3 sequences, 15% to 20% seen once. Notes on this clonotype: Its antigen is unidentified. This may be a read error: a much more frequent sequence differs by one nucleotide.

The specimen was naive CD8+ T cells from blood, with Jurkat cell RNA spiked in. Subset given: FACS-sorted CD8+CD4-CCR7+CD45RA+ naive T cells. J is TRBJ1-2 and V is TRBV5-1; D call uncertain. This TCR derives from a human donor in good health. Some libraries in this study had Jurkat cell RNA spiked in. The CDR3 coding sequence is TGCGCCCGCAGCTTGGTTCACTCCATTGACTACACCTTC. It encodes CARSLVHSIDYTF.